The 12 T cell receptor beta chains listed next were all sequenced from one sample in a study of shared clonotypes between healthy human individuals. TCRdb's copy holds only in-frame clones and misses some; the assay was immunoSEQ multiplex PCR. The sample consists of about 1.5 million clones, under 99% of them appearing once. The specimen was naive CD4+ T cells sorted from blood. Noted subset: CD45RA+ positively selected. Receptors originate from a young man in good health.

In its sample, this clone was seen once. The CDR3 sequence is CASSYDGLGGYTF. The CDR3 coding sequence is TGTGCCAGCAGTTACGACGGACTTGGTGGCTACACCTTC. The chain couples TRBV6-5 to TRBJ1-2; no definite D call. The CDR3 has 13 residues. Germline lookup yields CDR1 MNHEY and CDR2 SVGAGI. The ends were cut back, 2 bases at V and 7 bases at J, with 11 bases in the middle.

The chain links TRBV7-3 to TRBJ1-2, with D perhaps TRBD1 (5 bases). V gave up 2 bases and J gave up 4 bases, with 8 bases separating them. The CDR3 sequence is 13 residues long. Germline assignment: CDR1 SGHTA and CDR2 FQGTGA. CDR3 residues: CASSLGGGYGYTF. CDR3 coding DNA: TGTGCCAGCAGCTTAGGGGGTGGCTATGGCTACACCTTC.

The V gene is TRBV13, the J gene TRBJ2-3, with D uncertain. The ends were cut back, 2 bases at V and 9 bases at J, with 6 bases in the middle. This CDR3 has 11 amino acids. Germline V lookup: CDR1 PRHDT, CDR2 FYEKMQ (reference sequence). CDR3 loop: CASSLRNTQYF. Written as DNA, the CDR3 is TGTGCCAGCAGCTTAAGGAACACGCAGTATTTT.

In regard to this clone: Other DNA sequences within the sample encode an identical CDR3. The rearrangement joins TRBV5-1 to TRBJ2-5; the D is unclear. Deletions cut 0 bases from V and 1 base from J, with 7 bases between. Germline V gene lookup returns CDR1 SGHRS and CDR2 YFSETQ. The CDR3 has 14 residues. Here the CDR3 reads CASSLAATQETQYF. CDR3 sequence (DNA): TGCGCCAGCAGCTTGGCAGCAACCCAAGAGACCCAGTACTTC.

In its sample, this clone was seen once. The CDR3 loop is CASSIAPRLSNQPQHF. CDR3 sequence (DNA): TGTGCCAGTAGTATAGCCCCACGTTTAAGCAATCAGCCCCAGCATTTT. This chain links TRBV19 with TRBJ1-5, with unresolved D. The length of the CDR3 is 16 residues. The ends were cut back, 1 base at V and 1 base at J, with 11 bases in the middle. Germline V gives CDR1 LNHDA, CDR2 SQIVND (reference sequence).

The chain couples TRBV19 to TRBJ2-2; the D gene is possibly TRBD1 (5 bases). The germline CDR1 and CDR2 sequences are LNHDA and SQIVND (reference sequence). V lost 3 bases and J lost 1, with 9 bases in between. The CDR3 loop spans 15 amino acids. CDR3 in amino acids: CASSIRGGNTGELFF. The CDR3 DNA reads as TGTGCCAGTAGTATTAGGGGTGGGAACACCGGGGAGCTGTTTTTT.

CDR3 sequence: CASSGTGAWDDGYTF. CDR3 nucleotides: TGTGCCAGCAGTGGGACAGGGGCCTGGGATGATGGCTACACCTTC. The chain has TRBV5-6 and TRBJ1-2, with 10 bases identical to TRBD1. V lost 5 bases and J lost 6; bases outside the gene matches: 10. Germline V CDR1 and CDR2: SGHDT, YYEEEE. This CDR3 is built from 15 residues.

A note on this clone: Other DNA sequences in the sample encode the same CDR3. V and J are TRBV5-1 and TRBJ2-1; TRBD2 agrees at 11 bases. CDR1 is SGHRS, CDR2 YFSETQ, per germline. The trim removed 0 bases at V and 1 base at J, leaving 0 bases unmatched. The CDR3 loop spans 16 amino acids. This chain's CDR3 is CASSLASGGSYNEQFF. The CDR3 coding sequence is TGCGCCAGCAGCTTGGCTAGCGGGGGGTCCTACAATGAGCAGTTCTTC.

This chain connects TRBV7-2 to TRBJ2-7, with D uncertain. Per germline, CDR1 SGHTA and CDR2 FQGNSA. V dropped 3 bases and J dropped 2 bases, with 5 bases sitting between them. The CDR3 extends over 12 amino acids. The CDR3 sequence: CASSFITYEQYF. CDR3 DNA: TGTGCCAGCAGCTTCATAACCTACGAGCAGTACTTC.

This clone came up once. This chain links TRBV7-2 with TRBJ1-5; 7 nucleotides line up with TRBD1. From germline, CDR1 is SGHTA and CDR2 FQGNSA. Trimming removed 8 bases from V and 4 bases from J; junction bases left unmatched: 5. The CDR3 is made up of 13 amino acids. The CDR3 sequence is CASGGTVNQPQHF. In nucleotides, the CDR3 is TGTGCCAGCGGCGGGACAGTTAATCAGCCCCAGCATTTT.

This sequence joins TRBV27 and TRBJ2-5; weak D call: TRBD1 (6 bases). Germline loops: CDR1 MNHEY, CDR2 SMNVEV (reference sequence). Trimming cost V 3 bases and J 3 bases, with 17 bases left between them. This CDR3 is 16 amino acids long. The CDR3 DNA reads as TGTGCCAGCAGTTTTTACAGGGTCGGTGCCAAAGAGACCCAGTACTTC. It translates to CASSFYRVGAKETQYF.

Only one count was recorded for this clone. The chain employs TRBV7-8 and TRBJ2-7; TRBD1 matches 8 bases. The junction had 5 bases not matched to a gene; V was cut back by 1 base and J by 6 bases. Germline V gene lookup returns CDR1 SGHVS and CDR2 FQNEAQ. This CDR3 has 14 amino acids. The CDR3 DNA reads as TGTGCCAGCAGCTTAGGGCCAGGGGGCGGCGAGCAGTACTTC. Protein: CASSLGPGGGEQYF.